The 24 T cell receptor beta chains presented below share a single source sample, sequenced in a study of T cell repertoires in cytomegalovirus infection. Their recognized antigens are unknown. TCRdb used MiXCR to reprocess the reads, holding one entry per CDR3 protein. This sample has about 890,000 distinct CDR3 sequences, with roughly 31% found just once. The source was cultured CD8+ T cells from PBMCs, collected from culture after CMV antigen stimulation. The receptors originated from a human donor in good health (CMV status not recorded). Some clones in this sample may be carry-over from other donors' samples.

The gene calls are TRBV6-5 and TRBJ1-4, with a possible D match to TRBD1 (5 bases). Trimming took 0 bases from V and 0 from J, leaving 8 bases between them. The CDR3 has 16 amino acids. Germline V gene data show CDR1 as MNHEY and CDR2 as SVGAGI. CDR3 amino acids: CASSYSTEATNEKLFF. The CDR3 DNA is TGTGCCAGCAGTTACTCGACAGAAGCAACTAATGAAAAACTGTTTTTT.

This clonotype was counted between two and nine times. The V call is TRBV27, the J call TRBJ2-1; D may be TRBD2 (6 bases). V was trimmed by 6 bases and J by 0 bases, leaving 9 bases between them. This CDR3 comprises 14 residues. Germline-derived CDR1 and CDR2 are MNHEY and SMNVEV (reference sequence). CDR3 nucleotides: TGTGCCAGCAGCTGGGGGGTCTCCTACAATGAGCAGTTCTTC. This gives the protein CASSWGVSYNEQFF.

This clonotype was seen repeatedly, ten times or more. This sequence joins TRBV10-3 and TRBJ2-7; TRBD2 agrees at 7 bases. This CDR3 is 15 amino acids long. Looked up from germline, CDR1 is ENHRY and CDR2 is SYGVKD. V shed 8 bases and J 0 bases; nucleotides not matched to a gene: 10. The CDR3 reads CAIGESGGSSYEQYF. DNA for the CDR3: TGTGCCATCGGAGAGTCGGGGGGATCCTCCTACGAGCAGTACTTC.

The chain has TRBV3-1 and TRBJ2-7; 8 nucleotides match TRBD1. Germline V CDR1 and CDR2: LGHDT, YNNKEL (reference sequence). The CDR3 sequence is 14 residues long. Germline trimming cut 4 bases from V and 6 bases from J; bases unmatched to any gene: 8. CDR3 DNA: TGTGCCAGCAGCCCATCTACGACAGGGGCCGAGCAGTACTTC. Translated, it gives CASSPSTTGAEQYF.

This chain links TRBV5-4 with TRBJ2-2; D remains unclear. Germline CDR1 SGHNT, CDR2 YYREEE (reference sequence). Trimming removed 0 bases from V and 9 bases from J, with 9 bases in between. The CDR3 length is 13 residues. CDR3 sequence: CASSLADPRELFF. The DNA of the CDR3 is TGTGCCAGCAGCTTGGCGGACCCAAGGGAGCTGTTTTTT.

The rearrangement joins TRBV7-9 to TRBJ2-5, with 12 bases that match TRBD2. The CDR3 is made up of 19 amino acids. V lost 3 bases, J lost 0 bases, and 11 bases stayed unmatched. In germline, CDR1 is SEHNR, CDR2 FQNEAQ (reference sequence). CDR3 coding DNA: TGTGCCAGCAGCTTCCCCGCGCTAGCGGGGGGGTTGTACCAAGAGACCCAGTACTTC. Protein product: CASSFPALAGGLYQETQYF.

This chain joins TRBV6-6 and TRBJ1-2; 7 positions agree with TRBD1. The CDR3 is 15 amino acids. The ends lost 7 bases at V and 2 bases at J; junction bases unmatched: 10. In germline, CDR1 is MNHNY, CDR2 SVGAGI (reference sequence). The CDR3, as DNA: TGTGCCAGCACCTTCGTGGACAGGAGAAACTATGGCTACACCTTC. Its translation is CASTFVDRRNYGYTF.

The chain uses TRBV7-9 and TRBJ1-1; 7 bases agree with TRBD1. The V gene's germline CDR1 is SEHNR and CDR2 FQNEAQ (reference sequence). After removal of 2 bases from V and 0 bases from J, the junction contained 12 bases not matched to a gene. This CDR3 is built from 18 residues. CDR3 sequence (DNA): TGTGCCAGCAGCTTACCGTCTACAGGGGCAAAGATGAACACTGAAGCTTTCTTT. Protein product: CASSLPSTGAKMNTEAFF.

A few counts support this clonotype. Written as DNA, the CDR3 is TGTGCCAGCAGTTTAGGTGTGGGGCGGGGGGGCCACAATGAGCAGTTCTTC. This encodes CASSLGVGRGGHNEQFF. J is TRBJ2-1 and V is TRBV12-3 or TRBV12-4; the match to TRBD2 covers 9 bases. This CDR3 has 17 residues. V lost 1 base to trimming and J lost 5 bases; unmatched junction nucleotides: 9.

At least ten counts were recorded for this clonotype. The chain joins TRBV7-2 to TRBJ1-3; 9 nucleotides align to TRBD1. CDR1 is SGHTA, CDR2 FQGNSA, per germline. The junction had 16 bases not matched to a gene; V was cut back by 5 bases and J by 8 bases. The CDR3 has 17 residues. The CDR3 DNA reads as TGTGCCAGCAGCCAACCATACCAAGACAGGGGGTCTGACACCATATATTTT. As protein: CASSQPYQDRGSDTIYF.

This clonotype appeared many times. The chain is built from TRBV7-8 and TRBJ2-1, with TRBD2 matching 13 bases. Germline V CDR1 and CDR2: SGHVS, FQNEAQ. The CDR3 loop spans 15 amino acids. Trimming at V came to 6 bases and at J to 7 bases, leaving 6 bases not matched to a gene. CDR3 region: CASSYGLAGENEQFF. For the CDR3, the DNA is TGTGCCAGCAGTTACGGACTAGCGGGGGAGAATGAGCAGTTCTTC.

Ten or more counts support this clonotype. The chain links TRBV19 to TRBJ2-1; D ambiguous. This CDR3 comprises 13 residues. Trimming removed 5 bases at V and 5 bases at J, with 10 bases between. Per the germline V gene, CDR1 is LNHDA and CDR2 is SQIVND (reference sequence). The chain's CDR3 is CASSLDRHNEQFF. The CDR3 nucleotides are TGTGCCAGTAGTCTGGACCGGCACAATGAGCAGTTCTTC.

This chain links TRBV7-9 with TRBJ1-5; no clear D. This CDR3 has 12 residues. Germline loops: CDR1 SEHNR, CDR2 FQNEAQ (reference sequence). V was trimmed by 3 bases and J by 4 bases, leaving 4 bases between them. CDR3 region: CASSLMNQPQHF. The CDR3 coding sequence is TGTGCCAGCAGCTTGATGAATCAGCCCCAGCATTTT.

This clonotype was detected only once. The genes are TRBV2 and TRBJ2-7; D not certain. Deletions cut 3 bases from V and 2 bases from J, with 14 bases between. Germline CDR1 and CDR2: SNHLY and FYNNEI. This CDR3 is 15 amino acids long. DNA for the CDR3: TGTGCCAGCAGTGATTTCCGGACGTCTACCTACGAGCAGTACTTC. As protein: CASSDFRTSTYEQYF.

This chain links TRBV28 with TRBJ2-2; D not certain. The V end lost 10 bases, the J end lost 7 bases, and 7 bases lay between the germline ends. Germline CDR1 reads MDHEN; CDR2 reads SYDVKM. The CDR3 has 10 residues. This CDR3 is CATSGGELFF. As DNA, the CDR3 is TGTGCCACCTCAGGCGGGGAGCTGTTTTTT.

This clonotype was seen only a few times. The V gene is TRBV6-2 or TRBV6-3, the J gene TRBJ2-7, with unresolved D. The CDR3 loop spans 14 amino acids. Trimming left V 6 bases short and J 7 bases short, with 19 bases between. In germline, CDR1 is MNHEY, CDR2 SVGEGT. CDR3 residues: CASSPSDTSSEQYF. The CDR3 DNA is TGTGCCAGCAGCCCGTCGGATACCTCGTCTGAGCAGTACTTC.

J is TRBJ2-2 and V is TRBV5-4, with D unclear. Trimming shortened V by 5 bases and J by 5 bases, and 7 bases separated the two germline ends. This CDR3 has 12 residues. Germline V CDR1 and CDR2: SGHNT, YYREEE (reference sequence). The CDR3 sequence is CASRPETGELFF. The DNA for the CDR3 is TGTGCCAGCAGACCAGAAACCGGGGAGCTGTTTTTT.

J is TRBJ2-2 and V is TRBV12-5; 7 positions match TRBD2. Germline V lookup: CDR1 LGHNT, CDR2 FRNRAP. V lost 3 bases and J lost 3; bases outside the gene matches: 19. The CDR3 is made up of 20 amino acids. CDR3 loop: CASGFTREGTLTGDTGELFF. Here the CDR3 DNA reads TGTGCTAGTGGTTTCACGAGGGAGGGCACCCTAACGGGAGACACCGGGGAGCTGTTTTTT.

The genes are TRBV2 and TRBJ2-1; TRBD2 agrees at 12 bases. Per the germline V gene, CDR1 is SNHLY and CDR2 is FYNNEI. J gave up 4 bases and V 7 bases, and 8 bases lay outside the gene matches. The CDR3 is 16 residues long. The CDR3 DNA reads as TGTGCCAGCAAACTAGCGGGGGGTCCTGGATACAATGAGCAGTTCTTC. Amino acids: CASKLAGGPGYNEQFF.

With regard to this clonotype: No conserved phenylalanine or tryptophan ends this CDR3, so it is likely a read error. The chain uses TRBV27 and TRBJ1-2; D is possibly TRBD1 (5 bases). This CDR3 has 14 amino acids. From germline, CDR1 is MNHEY and CDR2 SMNVEV (reference sequence). The CDR3 nucleotides are TGTGTCAGCAGTTTGGGGGGGATGGACTATGGCTACACCATC. It specifies CVSSLGGMDYGYTI.

This clonotype was detected a few times. The rearrangement uses TRBV28 and TRBJ1-2; D is unclear. Germline assignment: CDR1 MDHEN and CDR2 SYDVKM. This CDR3 has 13 amino acids. The V end lost 5 bases, the J end lost 6 bases, and 13 bases lay between the germline ends. The CDR3 nucleotides read TGTGCCAGCAGTCTCCCTCTCCTGGATGGCTACACCTTC. This gives the protein CASSLPLLDGYTF.

V gene TRBV15 combines with J gene TRBJ2-7; TRBD1 matches at 9 bases. The germline V gene encodes CDR1 LNHNV and CDR2 YYDKDF (reference sequence). The ends lost 5 bases at V and 6 bases at J; junction bases unmatched: 11. The CDR3 length is 15 residues. The CDR3 DNA sequence: TGTGCCACCAGCCCGGACAGGGGCATCTCAGTCGAGCAGTACGTC. Translating gives CATSPDRGISVEQYV.

The chain carries TRBV4-1 and TRBJ2-7, with D perhaps TRBD1 (6 bases). Trimming stripped 0 bases from V and 2 bases from J, with 11 bases between. The CDR3 has 15 residues. Germline CDR1 is MGHRA and CDR2 is YSYEKL. Here the CDR3 DNA reads TGCGCCAGCAGCCAAGAACAGGGTGGCGCCTACGAGCAGTACGTC. This codes for CASSQEQGGAYEQYV.

This clonotype was seen only a few times. The gene calls are TRBV12-3 or TRBV12-4 and TRBJ2-3, with D tentatively TRBD2 (6 bases). V lost 3 bases and J 6 bases, leaving 16 bases between the germline ends. There are 15 residues in the CDR3. In nucleotides, the CDR3 is TGTGCCAGCAGTTTGGCCCCTTATGGGGGGGATACGCAGTATTTT. Its protein product is CASSLAPYGGDTQYF.